The clone carrying this T cell receptor (beta chain) was seen ten or more times. Its antigen remains unidentified. These data originate in a study of CD8 T cells in ankylosing spondylitis. Study-wide findings and caveats: Disease-linked clones bore a CD8+ phenotype and were relatively rare in peripheral blood. Typical of ankylosing spondylitis blood, it appeared, was a TCR beta motif of roughly eight highly homologous variants. Significant enrichment of disease-linked clones was reportedly seen in matched ankylosing spondylitis synovial fluid.

Molecular-barcoded quantitative 5'-RACE produced these TCR beta libraries. One entry per CDR3 protein, called by TCRdb with MiXCR from the 5' RACE reads. The table lists 200,000 to 250,000 distinct CDR3 sequences, about 11% of them singletons, with less than 7.5% in the top ten. The junction had 5 bases not matched to a gene; V was cut back by 3 bases and J by 2 bases. Germline loops: CDR1 SGDLS, CDR2 YYNGEE. This CDR3 spans 14 amino acids. Sequencing input: blood, either unsorted or a sorted T cell fraction (not recorded which). This sequence joins TRBV9 and TRBJ2-7, with TRBD2 matching 7 bases. This receptor was taken from a male donor with ankylosing spondylitis or in good health (not recorded which). CDR3 in DNA: TGTGCCAGCAGCGGTGGTACTAGCGCCTACGAGCAGTACTTC. It codes for CASSGGTSAYEQYF.